These 8 T cell receptor beta chains were sequenced from one sample in a study of shared clonotypes between healthy human individuals. Repertoires were generated with immunoSEQ multiplex PCR, while TCRdb's copy carries only in-frame clones and drops some. The table shows roughly 2 million clones, with 90% to 95% occurring only once. Sequenced sample: naive CD4+ T cells sorted from blood. Subset here: CD45RA+ positively selected. The source is a man between 18 and 29 years old in good health.

The chain employs TRBV2 and TRBJ2-3; no reliable D call. V was cut by 7 bases and J by 1 base, with 9 bases left in between. The germline V gene has CDR1 SNHLY and CDR2 FYNNEI. The CDR3 contains 13 residues. The CDR3: CASNRDGTDTQYF. Here the CDR3 DNA reads TGTGCCAGCAATAGGGATGGCACAGATACGCAGTATTTT.

This chain links TRBV4-3 with TRBJ2-7, with D hard to call. CDR3 size: 13 residues. V was clipped by 0 bases and J by 6 bases, with 9 bases between them. The V gene's germline CDR1 is LGHNA and CDR2 YSLEER. The CDR3, as DNA: TGCGCCAGCAGCCAAGATTACGCACTCGAGCAGTACTTC. It codes for CASSQDYALEQYF.

CDR3 DNA sequence: TGTGCCAGCAGCTGGGACCACTATGGCTACACCTTC. It codes for CASSWDHYGYTF. This chain uses TRBV11-2 with TRBJ1-2; TRBD1 might be the D (5 bases). The CDR3 runs 12 residues. Germline V gives CDR1 SGHAT, CDR2 FQNNGV. Deletions cut 4 bases from V and 3 bases from J, with 6 bases between.

This clone was seen a few times. The chain recombines TRBV30 with TRBJ2-1; D remains unclear. Per germline, CDR1 GTSNPN and CDR2 SVGIG (reference sequence). The V end lost 0 bases, the J end lost 0 bases, and 9 bases lay between the germline ends. The CDR3 loop spans 15 amino acids. CDR3 bases: TGTGCCTGGAGTGTAGGCCAGAGCTCCTACAATGAGCAGTTCTTC. Its translation is CAWSVGQSSYNEQFF.

The chain combines TRBV6-5 with TRBJ1-1; 7 bases agree with TRBD1. This CDR3 is 14 amino acids long. The V gene's germline CDR1 is MNHEY and CDR2 SVGAGI. J was trimmed by 4 bases and V by 4 bases; bases with no gene match: 6. The CDR3: CASSFFDRATEAFF. The CDR3, as DNA: TGTGCCAGCAGTTTCTTTGACAGGGCCACTGAAGCTTTCTTT.

V is TRBV6-5 and J is TRBJ2-1; possible D gene TRBD2, 6 bases. This CDR3 comprises 14 residues. V was trimmed by 4 bases and J by 6 bases, leaving 13 bases between them. The germline V gene has CDR1 MNHEY and CDR2 SVGAGI. The CDR3: CASSSLRDSNEQFF. The CDR3 region has the DNA TGTGCCAGCAGTTCCCTCCGGGACTCCAATGAGCAGTTCTTC.

The V call is TRBV11-2, the J call TRBJ2-7; D uncertain. There are 11 residues in the CDR3. Germline lookup yields CDR1 SGHAT and CDR2 FQNNGV. The ends were cut back, 5 bases at V and 4 bases at J, with 6 bases in the middle. CDR3 loop: CASSPLYEQYF. The CDR3 region has the DNA TGTGCCAGCAGCCCCCTATACGAGCAGTACTTC. The variable domain in full, completed from reference TRBV11-2 and TRBJ2-7, reads EAGVAQSPRYKIIEKRQSVAFWCNPISGHATLYWYQQILGQGPKLLIQFQNNGVVDDSQLPKDRFSAERLKGVDSTLKIQPAKLEDSAVYLCASSPLYEQYFGPGTRLTVT.

This rearrangement joins TRBV7-9 to TRBJ1-5; D gene ambiguous. With 1 base removed from V and 2 bases from J, the gap between germline ends came to 12 bases. Per germline, CDR1 SEHNR and CDR2 FQNEAQ (reference sequence). The CDR3 has 16 amino acids. The CDR3 nucleotides are TGTGCCAGCAGCTTAGTTTCCGGTTTCGGCAATCAGCCCCAGCATTTT. It codes for CASSLVSGFGNQPQHF. The full variable domain, completed using reference TRBV7-9 and TRBJ1-5, is DTGVSQNPRHKITKRGQNVTFRCDPISEHNRLYWYRQTLGQGPEFLTYFQNEAQLEKSRLLSDRFSAERPKGSFSTLEIQRTEQGDSAMYLCASSLVSGFGNQPQHFGDGTRLSIL.